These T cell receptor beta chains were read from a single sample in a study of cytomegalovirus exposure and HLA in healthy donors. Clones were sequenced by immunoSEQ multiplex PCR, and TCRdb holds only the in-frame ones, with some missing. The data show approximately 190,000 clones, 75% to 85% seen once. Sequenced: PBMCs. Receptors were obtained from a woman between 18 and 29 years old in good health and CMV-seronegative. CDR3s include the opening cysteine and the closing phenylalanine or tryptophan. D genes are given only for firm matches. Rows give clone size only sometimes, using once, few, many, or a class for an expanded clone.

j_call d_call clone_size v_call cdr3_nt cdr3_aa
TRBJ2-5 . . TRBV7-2 TGTGCCAGCAGCTTCGGGCGGGCTCAAGAGACCCAGTACTTC CASSFGRAQETQYF
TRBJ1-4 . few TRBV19 TGTGCCAGTAGGGACAGACCTAATGAAAAACTGTTTTTT CASRDRPNEKLFF
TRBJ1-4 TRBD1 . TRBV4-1 TGCGCCAGCAGCCAGGACAGGGGAACTTCTAATGAAAAACTGTTTTTT CASSQDRGTSNEKLFF
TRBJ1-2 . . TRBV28 TGTGCCAGCAGCGTAGGGTCAACGGACTTGGGCTACACCTTC CASSVGSTDLGYTF
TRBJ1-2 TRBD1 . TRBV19 TGTGCCAGTAGTATACTAACAGGGGGCTCCTATGGCTACACCTTC CASSILTGGSYGYTF
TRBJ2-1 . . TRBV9 TGTGCCAGCAGCGTACCCGAAGGGGGGGGCGAGTCGTTTGAGCAGTTCTTC CASSVPEGGGESFEQFF
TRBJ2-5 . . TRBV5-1 TGCGCCAGCAGTGTAGTCCCCGTTGGGGGCCTAAAAGAGACCCAGTACTTC CASSVVPVGGLKETQYF
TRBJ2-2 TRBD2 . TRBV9 TGTGCCAGCAGCACCGGGACTAGCGGGGGGGCTGCCGGGGAGCTGTTTTTT CASSTGTSGGAAGELFF
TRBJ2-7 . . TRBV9 TGTGCCAGCAGCGCCGACAGCCCCATTCCTTCCTACGAGCAGTACTTC CASSADSPIPSYEQYF
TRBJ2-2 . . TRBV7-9 TGTGCCAGCAGAAGGCAGGGGAACACCGGGGAGCTGTTTTTT CASRRQGNTGELFF
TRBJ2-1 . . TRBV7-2 TGTGCCAGCAGCTTAGCCGTGACTAGGAACAATGAGCAGTTCTTC CASSLAVTRNNEQFF
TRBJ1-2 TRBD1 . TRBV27 TGTGCCAGCAGTATCGGCGCCGGGACAGCTGGCTACACCTTC CASSIGAGTAGYTF
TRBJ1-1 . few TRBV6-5 TGTGCCAGCAACCGTCGGGGGGCGGTTGGTGAAGCTTTCTTT CASNRRGAVGEAFF
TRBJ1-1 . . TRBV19 TGTGCCAGTAGTTCAGGGATAACTGAAGCTTTCTTT CASSSGITEAFF
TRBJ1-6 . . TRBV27 TGTGCCAGCAGTCCTACAGGGAATTCACCCCTCCACTTT CASSPTGNSPLHF
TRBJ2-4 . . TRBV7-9 TGTGCCAGCAGCTTAGACCAGGGTATAAACATTCAGTACTTC CASSLDQGINIQYF
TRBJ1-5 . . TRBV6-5 TGTGCCAGCAGCCCCGGAGGGAAGCCCCAGCATTTT CASSPGGKPQHF
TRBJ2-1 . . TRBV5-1 TGCGCCAGCAGCTTATCCACTGGGGAGTCCTCCTACAATGAGCAGTTCTTC CASSLSTGESSYNEQFF
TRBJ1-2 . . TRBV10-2 TGCGCCAGCAGTGAGCCCGGGACATTTGGCTACACCTTC CASSEPGTFGYTF
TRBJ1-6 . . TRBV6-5 TGTGCCACGGGGAACGGCTCACCCCTCCACTTT CATGNGSPLHF
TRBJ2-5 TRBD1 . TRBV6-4 TGTGCCAGCAGCCCGGGACAGGGCGGCCAAGAGACCCAGTACTTC CASSPGQGGQETQYF
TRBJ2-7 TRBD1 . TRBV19 TGTGCCAGTACCCCAGGACAGGGGGCCCACGAGCAGTACTTC CASTPGQGAHEQYF
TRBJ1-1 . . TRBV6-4 TGTGCCAGCAGTAGAGACAGTATTCTCCTGCCGAACACTGAAGCTTTCTTT CASSRDSILLPNTEAFF
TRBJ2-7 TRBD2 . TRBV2 TGTGCCAGCAGCGGGACTAGCGCCGACTACGAGCAGTACTTC CASSGTSADYEQYF
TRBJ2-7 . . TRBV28 TGTGCCCACGGGGGGCCCTACGAGCAGTACTTC CAHGGPYEQYF
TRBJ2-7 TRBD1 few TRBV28 TGTGCCAGCAGTCCTCCGGGACAGGGTCGCCACGAGCAGTACTTC CASSPPGQGRHEQYF
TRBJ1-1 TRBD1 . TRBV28 TGTGCCAGCAAGGGGGCGGGGGGGAACACTGAAGCTTTCTTT CASKGAGGNTEAFF
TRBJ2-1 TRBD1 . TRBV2 TGTGCCAGCAGCTCCGACAGGGCCAGCAATGAGCAGTTCTTC CASSSDRASNEQFF
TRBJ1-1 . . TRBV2 TGTGCCAGCAGTCGAGAGGGAGGGAGGGACACTGAAGCTTTCTTT CASSREGGRDTEAFF
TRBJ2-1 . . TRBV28 TGTGCCAGCGGGACAACATCCCACAATGAGCAGTTCTTC CASGTTSHNEQFF
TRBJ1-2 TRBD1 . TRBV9 TGTGCCAGCAGCCAACCCCGAGAGGGGGCCAACTATGGCTACACCTTC CASSQPREGANYGYTF
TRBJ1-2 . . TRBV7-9 TGTGCCAGCAGCTTAGGGAGGGAAGGGACTGCGGGCTACACCTTC CASSLGREGTAGYTF
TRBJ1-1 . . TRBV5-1 TGCGCCAGCAGCTTGGGAGACACAGAAGCTTTCTTT CASSLGDTEAFF
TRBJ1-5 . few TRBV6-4 TGTGCCAGCAGTGACTCTTTGGGCCGGCAGCCCCAGCATTTT CASSDSLGRQPQHF
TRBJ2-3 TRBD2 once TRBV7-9 TGTGCCAGCAGCTTCTTAATAGGACTAGCGGGAGAGGATACGCAGTATTTT CASSFLIGLAGEDTQYF
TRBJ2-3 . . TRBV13 TGTGCCAGCAGCTTAGAGGGAGATCTAGCTACGCAGTATTTT CASSLEGDLATQYF
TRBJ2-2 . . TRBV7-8 TGTGCCAGCAGCCAGGGACTGGGCGGAGGGGAGCTGTTTTTT CASSQGLGGGELFF
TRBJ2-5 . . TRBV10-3 TGTGCCATCAGTGAGTCACAGGAAGAGACCCAGTACTTC CAISESQEETQYF
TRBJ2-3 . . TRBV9 TGTGCCAGCAGCTCCGAGGGAGTCGATACGCAGTATTTT CASSSEGVDTQYF
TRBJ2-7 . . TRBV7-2 TGTGCCAGCAGCTTAGGATACAGGGAAGTTTACGAGCAGTACTTC CASSLGYREVYEQYF
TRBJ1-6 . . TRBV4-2 TGTGCCAGCAGCCAAGATCCCGCAGGCAGTTCACCCCTCCACTTT CASSQDPAGSSPLHF
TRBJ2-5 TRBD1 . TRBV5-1 TGCGCCAGCAGAACTCCGGGACAGCAAGAGACCCAGTACTTC CASRTPGQQETQYF